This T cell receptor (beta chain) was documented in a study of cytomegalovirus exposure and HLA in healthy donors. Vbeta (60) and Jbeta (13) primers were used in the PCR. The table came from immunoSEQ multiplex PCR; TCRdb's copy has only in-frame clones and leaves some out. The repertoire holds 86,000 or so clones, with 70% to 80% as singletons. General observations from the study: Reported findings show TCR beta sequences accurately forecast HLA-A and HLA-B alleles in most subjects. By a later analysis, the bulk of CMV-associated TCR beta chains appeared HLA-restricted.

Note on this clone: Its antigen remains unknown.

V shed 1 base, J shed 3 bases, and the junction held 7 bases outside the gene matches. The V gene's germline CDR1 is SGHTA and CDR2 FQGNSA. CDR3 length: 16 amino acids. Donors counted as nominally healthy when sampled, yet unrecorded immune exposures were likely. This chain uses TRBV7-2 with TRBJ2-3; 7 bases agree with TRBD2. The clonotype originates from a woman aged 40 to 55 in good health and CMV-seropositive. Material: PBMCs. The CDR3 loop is CASSLVLLGGTDTQYF. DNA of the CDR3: TGTGCCAGCAGCTTAGTACTTTTGGGAGGGACAGATACGCAGTATTTT. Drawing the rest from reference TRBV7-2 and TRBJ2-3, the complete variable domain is GAGVSQSPSNKVTEKGKDVELRCDPISGHTALYWYRQSLGQGLEFLIYFQGNSAPDKSGLPSDRFSAERTGGSVSTLTIQRTQQEDSAVYLCASSLVLLGGTDTQYFGPGTRLTVL.